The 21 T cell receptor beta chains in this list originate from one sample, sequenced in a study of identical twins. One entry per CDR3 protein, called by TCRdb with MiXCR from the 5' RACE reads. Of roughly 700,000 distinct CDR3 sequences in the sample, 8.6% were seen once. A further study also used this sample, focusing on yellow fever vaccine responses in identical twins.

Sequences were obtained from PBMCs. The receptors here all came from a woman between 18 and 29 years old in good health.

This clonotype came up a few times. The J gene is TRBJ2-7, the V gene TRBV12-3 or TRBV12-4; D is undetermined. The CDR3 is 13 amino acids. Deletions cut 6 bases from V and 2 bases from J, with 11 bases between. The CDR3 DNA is TGTGCCAGCAGACCGACTTTGACCTACGAGCAGTACTTC. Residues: CASRPTLTYEQYF.

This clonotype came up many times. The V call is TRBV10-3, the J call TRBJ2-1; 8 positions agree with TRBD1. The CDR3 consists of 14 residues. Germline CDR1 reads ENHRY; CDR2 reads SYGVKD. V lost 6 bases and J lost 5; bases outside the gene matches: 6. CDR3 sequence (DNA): TGTGCCATCAGAGGACAGGGAGTCGACAATGAGCAGTTCTTC. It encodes CAIRGQGVDNEQFF.

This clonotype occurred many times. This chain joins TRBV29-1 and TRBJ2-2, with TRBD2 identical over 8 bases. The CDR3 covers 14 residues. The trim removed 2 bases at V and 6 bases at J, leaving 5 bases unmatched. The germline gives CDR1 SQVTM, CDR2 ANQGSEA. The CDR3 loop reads CSVEWREEAGELFF. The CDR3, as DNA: TGCAGCGTTGAATGGCGGGAGGAGGCCGGGGAGCTGTTTTTT.

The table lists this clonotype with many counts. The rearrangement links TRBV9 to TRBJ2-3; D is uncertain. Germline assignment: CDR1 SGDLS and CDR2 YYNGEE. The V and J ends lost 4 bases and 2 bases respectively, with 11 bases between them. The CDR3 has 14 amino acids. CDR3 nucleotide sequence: TGTGCCAGCAGCCCCCTGGCCTACACAGATACGCAGTATTTT. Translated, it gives CASSPLAYTDTQYF.

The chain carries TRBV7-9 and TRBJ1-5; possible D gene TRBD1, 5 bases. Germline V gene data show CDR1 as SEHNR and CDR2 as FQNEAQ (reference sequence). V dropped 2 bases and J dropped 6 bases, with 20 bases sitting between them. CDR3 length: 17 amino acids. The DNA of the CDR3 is TGTGCCAGCAGCTTAAGCCCTGGGCAGGGTTTGGGTCAGCCCCAGCATTTT. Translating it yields CASSLSPGQGLGQPQHF.

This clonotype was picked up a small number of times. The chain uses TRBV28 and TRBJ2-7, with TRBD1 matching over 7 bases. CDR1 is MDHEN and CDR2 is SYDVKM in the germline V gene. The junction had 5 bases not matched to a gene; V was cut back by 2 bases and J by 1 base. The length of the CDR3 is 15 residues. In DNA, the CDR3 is TGTGCCAGCAGTTTAAGGGGGACAGCTTCCTACGAGCAGTACTTC. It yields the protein CASSLRGTASYEQYF.

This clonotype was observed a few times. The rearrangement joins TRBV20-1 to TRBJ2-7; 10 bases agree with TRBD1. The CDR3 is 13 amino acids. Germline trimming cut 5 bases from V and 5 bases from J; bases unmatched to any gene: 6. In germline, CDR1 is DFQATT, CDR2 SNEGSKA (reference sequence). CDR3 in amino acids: CSAEDRGANEQYF. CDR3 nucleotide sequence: TGCAGTGCTGAGGACAGGGGGGCGAACGAGCAGTACTTC.

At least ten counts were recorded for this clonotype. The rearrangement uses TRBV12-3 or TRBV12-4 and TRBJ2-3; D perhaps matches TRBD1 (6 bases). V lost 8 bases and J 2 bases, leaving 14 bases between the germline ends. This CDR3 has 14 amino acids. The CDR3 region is CASGNRDHTDTQYF. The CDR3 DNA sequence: TGTGCCAGCGGCAACAGGGATCACACAGATACGCAGTATTTT.

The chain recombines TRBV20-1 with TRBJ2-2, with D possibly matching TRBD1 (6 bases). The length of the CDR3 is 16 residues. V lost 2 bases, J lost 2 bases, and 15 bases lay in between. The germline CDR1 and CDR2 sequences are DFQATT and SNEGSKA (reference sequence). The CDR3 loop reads CSARFTGQANTGELFF. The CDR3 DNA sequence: TGCAGTGCTAGATTTACAGGGCAGGCCAACACCGGGGAGCTGTTTTTT.

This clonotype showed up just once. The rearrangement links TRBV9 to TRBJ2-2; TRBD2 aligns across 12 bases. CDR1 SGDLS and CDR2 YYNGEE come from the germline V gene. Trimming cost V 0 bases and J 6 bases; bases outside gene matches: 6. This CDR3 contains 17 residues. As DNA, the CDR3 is TGTGCCAGCAGCGTAGCTCTAGCGGGAGGGCCGGCCGGGGAGCTGTTTTTT. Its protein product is CASSVALAGGPAGELFF.

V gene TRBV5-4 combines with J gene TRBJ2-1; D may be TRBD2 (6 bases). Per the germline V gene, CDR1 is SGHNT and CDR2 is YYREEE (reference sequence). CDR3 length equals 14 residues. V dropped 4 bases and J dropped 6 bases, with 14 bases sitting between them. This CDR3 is CASSPRWGGNEQFF. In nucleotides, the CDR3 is TGTGCCAGCAGCCCGAGGTGGGGAGGCAATGAGCAGTTCTTC.

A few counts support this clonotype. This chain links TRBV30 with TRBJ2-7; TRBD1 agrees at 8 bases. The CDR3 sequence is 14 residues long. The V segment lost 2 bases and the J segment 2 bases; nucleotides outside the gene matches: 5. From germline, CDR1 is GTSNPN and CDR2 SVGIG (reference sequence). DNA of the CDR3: TGTGCCTGGAGTTGGGGACAGGCAACCTACGAGCAGTACTTC. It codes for CAWSWGQATYEQYF.

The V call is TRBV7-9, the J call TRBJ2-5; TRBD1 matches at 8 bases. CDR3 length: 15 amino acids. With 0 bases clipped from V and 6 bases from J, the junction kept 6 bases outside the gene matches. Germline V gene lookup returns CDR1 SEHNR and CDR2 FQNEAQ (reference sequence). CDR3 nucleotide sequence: TGTGCCAGCAGCTTAGCGATACAGGGGGGAAAGACCCAGTACTTC. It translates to CASSLAIQGGKTQYF.

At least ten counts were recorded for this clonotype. CDR3 coding DNA: TGCGCCAGCAGCTTGGACGATTCCACAGATACGCAGTATTTT. The encoded protein is CASSLDDSTDTQYF. The V call is TRBV5-1, the J call TRBJ2-3; D call uncertain. Per the germline V gene, CDR1 is SGHRS and CDR2 is YFSETQ. The CDR3 runs 14 residues. V shed 0 bases and J shed 2 bases, with 7 bases lying between them.

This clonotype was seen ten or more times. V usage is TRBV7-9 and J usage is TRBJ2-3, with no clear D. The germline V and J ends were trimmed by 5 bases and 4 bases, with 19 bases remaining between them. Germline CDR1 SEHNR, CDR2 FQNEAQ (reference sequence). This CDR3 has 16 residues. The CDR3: CASSKATGLGSDTQYF. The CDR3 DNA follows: TGTGCCAGCAGCAAAGCAACTGGTCTGGGATCAGATACGCAGTATTTT. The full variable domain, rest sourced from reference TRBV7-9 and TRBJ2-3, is DTGVSQNPRHKITKRGQNVTFRCDPISEHNRLYWYRQTLGQGPEFLTYFQNEAQLEKSRLLSDRFSAERPKGSFSTLEIQRTEQGDSAMYLCASSKATGLGSDTQYFGPGTRLTVL.

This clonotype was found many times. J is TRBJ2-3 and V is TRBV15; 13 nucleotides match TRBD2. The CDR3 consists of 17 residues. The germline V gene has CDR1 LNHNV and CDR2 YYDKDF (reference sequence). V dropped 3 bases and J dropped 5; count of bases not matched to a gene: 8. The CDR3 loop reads CATSRDARTSGGDTQYF. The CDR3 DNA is TGTGCCACCAGCAGGGATGCTCGGACTAGCGGGGGAGATACGCAGTATTTT.

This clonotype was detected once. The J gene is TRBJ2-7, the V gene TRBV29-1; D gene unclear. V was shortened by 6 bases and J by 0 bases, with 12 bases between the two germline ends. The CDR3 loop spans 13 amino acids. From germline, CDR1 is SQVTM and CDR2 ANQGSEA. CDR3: CSVLRPSSYEQYF. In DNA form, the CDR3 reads TGCAGCGTCCTTAGGCCCAGCTCCTACGAGCAGTACTTC.

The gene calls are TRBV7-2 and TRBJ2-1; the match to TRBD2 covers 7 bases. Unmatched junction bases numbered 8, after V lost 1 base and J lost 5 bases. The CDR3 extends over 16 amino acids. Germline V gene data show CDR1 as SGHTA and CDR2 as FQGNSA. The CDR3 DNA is TGTGCCAGCAGCTTAGTGTGGGCTAGCGGTGACAATGAGCAGTTCTTC. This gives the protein CASSLVWASGDNEQFF.

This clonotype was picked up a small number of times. The CDR3 coding sequence is TGTGCCACCGTGACAGGGTCTGATGGCTACACCTTC. Protein product: CATVTGSDGYTF. The rearrangement joins TRBV2 to TRBJ1-2; 7 bases fit TRBD1. There are 12 residues in the CDR3. V lost 10 bases, J lost 6 bases, and 8 bases stayed unmatched. CDR1 is SNHLY and CDR2 is FYNNEI in the germline V gene.

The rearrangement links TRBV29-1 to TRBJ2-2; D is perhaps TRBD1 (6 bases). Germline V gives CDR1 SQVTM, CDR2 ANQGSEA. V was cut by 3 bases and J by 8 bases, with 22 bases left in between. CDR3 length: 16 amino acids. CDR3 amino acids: CSVENSIRLGAGELFF. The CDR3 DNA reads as TGCAGCGTTGAGAATTCTATACGTTTGGGGGCGGGGGAGCTGTTTTTT.

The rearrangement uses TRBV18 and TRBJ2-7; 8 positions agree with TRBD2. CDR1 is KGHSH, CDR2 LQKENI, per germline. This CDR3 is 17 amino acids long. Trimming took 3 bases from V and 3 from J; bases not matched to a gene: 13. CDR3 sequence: CASSPVASGGEIYEQYF. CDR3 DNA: TGTGCCAGCTCACCTGTTGCTTCGGGAGGGGAGATCTACGAGCAGTACTTC.